This paragraph covers one T cell receptor beta chain sequence. Antigen unknown. The data derive from a study of T cells in localized non-small cell lung cancer. Findings and caveats of the study: There was an association of higher blood T cell density with longer overall survival. Adjacent lung was found to contain a median around 58 of the top 100 tumor clones. A single tumor region was sequenced, leaving heterogeneity possible.

Trimming took 6 bases from V and 4 from J, leaving 12 bases between them. This CDR3 has 14 amino acids. Germline assignment: CDR1 MNHEY and CDR2 SVGAGI. The method was immunoSEQ multiplex PCR; TCRdb's version includes in-frame clones alone and lacks a portion of them. The profile shows 100,000 to 150,000 clones, approximately 88% of them singletons. This TCR was recovered from an older female donor with stage I lung adenocarcinoma. This sequence joins TRBV6-5 and TRBJ2-2; no clear D gene. The input for sequencing was peripheral blood, taken before any cancer treatment. The CDR3: CASSLSLGTGELFF. The CDR3 DNA sequence: TGTGCCAGCAGCCTATCCTTAGGCACCGGGGAGCTGTTTTTT.